This TCR beta chain was recovered during a study of T cells after yellow fever vaccination. Study-wide points: A limited proportion of clonotypes was detected within both the CD4 and CD8 compartments. Abundant clonotypes from the bulk population could get into FACS-sorted repertoires as contaminants.

5'RACE template switching added a universal primer site and UMIs to TCR cDNA. TCRdb called the 5' RACE reads again in MiXCR, with one record for every CDR3 protein. The table has about 320,000 distinct CDR3 sequences, around 10% seen once. This clonotype was detected once. Its antigen is unidentified. This CDR3 has 15 residues. Germline CDR1 and CDR2: SGHTA and FQGNSA. After removal of 4 bases from V and 7 bases from J, the junction contained 7 bases not matched to a gene. The clonotype comes from a man younger than 35 who received the YFV17D yellow fever vaccine. The genes are TRBV7-2 and TRBJ2-3; 11 bases map to TRBD2. The source was CD4+ T cells sorted from PBMCs, collected 45 days after the yellow fever booster vaccination. The CDR3 DNA follows: TGTGCCAGCAGCTACCCGACTAGCGGGGTGTATACGCAGTATTTT. Translating gives CASSYPTSGVYTQYF.